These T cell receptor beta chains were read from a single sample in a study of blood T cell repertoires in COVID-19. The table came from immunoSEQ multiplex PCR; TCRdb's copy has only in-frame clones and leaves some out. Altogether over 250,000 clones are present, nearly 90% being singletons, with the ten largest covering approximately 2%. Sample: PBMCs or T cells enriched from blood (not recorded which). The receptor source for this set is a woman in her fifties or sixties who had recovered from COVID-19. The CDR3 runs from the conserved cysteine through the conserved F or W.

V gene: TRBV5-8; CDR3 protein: CASSLDRSSYNEQFF
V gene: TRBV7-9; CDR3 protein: CASSTEGRVRGSPLHF
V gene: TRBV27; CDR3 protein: CASSLSGSFNEQFF
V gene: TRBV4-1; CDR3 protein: CASSQGQGPKDQPQHF
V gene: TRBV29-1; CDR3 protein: CSVAVNTEAFF
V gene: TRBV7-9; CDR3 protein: CASSWTGDNQPQHF
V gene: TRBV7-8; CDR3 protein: CASSLVAVTGLDTQYF
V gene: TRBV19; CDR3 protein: CASSKRQGPEAFF
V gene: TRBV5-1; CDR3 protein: CASSLATSGDTDTQYF
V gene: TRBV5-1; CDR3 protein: CASRPGTGGYEQYF
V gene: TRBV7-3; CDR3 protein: CASSSSPSALYNEQFF
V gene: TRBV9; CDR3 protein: CASSVLGARTEAFF
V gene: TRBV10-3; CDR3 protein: CAISEKRGVGNIQYF